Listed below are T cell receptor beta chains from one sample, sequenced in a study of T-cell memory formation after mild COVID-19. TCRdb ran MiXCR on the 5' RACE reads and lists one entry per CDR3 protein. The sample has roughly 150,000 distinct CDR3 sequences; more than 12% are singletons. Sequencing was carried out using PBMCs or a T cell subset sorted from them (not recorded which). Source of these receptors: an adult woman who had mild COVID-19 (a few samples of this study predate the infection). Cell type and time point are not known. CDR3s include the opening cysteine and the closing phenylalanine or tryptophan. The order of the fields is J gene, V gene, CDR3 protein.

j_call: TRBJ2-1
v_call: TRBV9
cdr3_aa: CASSYAGPGDEQFF

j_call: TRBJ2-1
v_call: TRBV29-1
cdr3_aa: CSVEFVGGSYNEQFF

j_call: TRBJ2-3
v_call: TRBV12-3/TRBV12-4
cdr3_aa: CASSLGGPRSDTQYF

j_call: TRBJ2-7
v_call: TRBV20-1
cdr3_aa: CSAVKIGAQYEQYF

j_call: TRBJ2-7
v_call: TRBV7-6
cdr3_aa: CASSSGQGSYEQYF

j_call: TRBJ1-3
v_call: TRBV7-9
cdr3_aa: CASSWARGFTGNTIYF

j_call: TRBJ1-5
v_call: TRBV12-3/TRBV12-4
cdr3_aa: CASSKGERAGIMDQPQHF

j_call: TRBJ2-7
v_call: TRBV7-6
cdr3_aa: CASSLSGATPLYEQYF

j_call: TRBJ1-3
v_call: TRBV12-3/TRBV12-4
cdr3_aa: CASTTGTGGAGNTIYF

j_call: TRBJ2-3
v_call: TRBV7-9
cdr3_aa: CASSLDIIPAYF

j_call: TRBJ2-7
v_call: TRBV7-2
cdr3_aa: CASGPYVSDEQYF

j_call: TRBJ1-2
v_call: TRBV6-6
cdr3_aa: CASSPRGLSGYTF

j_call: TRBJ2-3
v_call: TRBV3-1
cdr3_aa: CASSQDGSGASTDTQYF

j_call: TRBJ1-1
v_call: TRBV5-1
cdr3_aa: CASSLVWMNTEAFF

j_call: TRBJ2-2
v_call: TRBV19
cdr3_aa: CASSIYLKDTGELFF

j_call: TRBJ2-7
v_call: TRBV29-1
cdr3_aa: CSVGLPAVAGVLEQYF

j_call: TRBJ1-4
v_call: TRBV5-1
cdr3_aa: CASSPLGARDEKLFF

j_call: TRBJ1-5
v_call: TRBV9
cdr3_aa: CASTRPQHF

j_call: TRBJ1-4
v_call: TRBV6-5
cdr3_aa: CASSYREGKLFF

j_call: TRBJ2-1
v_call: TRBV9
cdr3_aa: CASSVWGRVENEQFF

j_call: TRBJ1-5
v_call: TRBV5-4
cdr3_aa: CASSLGGNLNQPQHF

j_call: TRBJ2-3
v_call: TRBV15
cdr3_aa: CATSSDRDYHTDTQYF

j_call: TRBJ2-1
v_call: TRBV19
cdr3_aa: CASTIGAGAYNEQFF

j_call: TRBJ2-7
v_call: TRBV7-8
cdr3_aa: CASSLREDRSYEQYF

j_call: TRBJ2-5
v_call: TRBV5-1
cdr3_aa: CASRNAPEETQYF

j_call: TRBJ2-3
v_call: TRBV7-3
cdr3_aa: CASSWGLAGSSTDTQYF

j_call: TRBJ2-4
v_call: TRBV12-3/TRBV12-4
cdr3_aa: CASSPTLAGGVKNIQYF

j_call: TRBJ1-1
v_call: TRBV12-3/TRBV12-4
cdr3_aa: CASSLSWQPTEAFF

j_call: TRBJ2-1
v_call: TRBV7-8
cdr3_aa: CASSLDELAVEDFNEQFF

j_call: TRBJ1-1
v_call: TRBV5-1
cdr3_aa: CASSPGMNTEAFF

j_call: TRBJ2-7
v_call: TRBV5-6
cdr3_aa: CASSLTEYEQYF

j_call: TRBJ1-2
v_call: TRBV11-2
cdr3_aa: CASSFGGTAKMEGGYTF

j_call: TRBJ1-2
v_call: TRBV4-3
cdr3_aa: CASSQGSGAYGYTF

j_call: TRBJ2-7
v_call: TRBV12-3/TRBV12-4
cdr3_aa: CASSRTGEQYF

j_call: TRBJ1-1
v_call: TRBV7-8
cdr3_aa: CASSHSGSTEAFF

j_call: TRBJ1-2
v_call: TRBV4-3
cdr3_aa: CASSQTTGAVYGYTF

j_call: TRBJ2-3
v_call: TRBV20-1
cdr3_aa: CSARTSGRADTQYF

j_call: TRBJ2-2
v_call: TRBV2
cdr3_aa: CASSKEIQGAGELFF

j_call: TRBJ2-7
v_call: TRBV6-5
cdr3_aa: CASSRGTSGYYEQYF

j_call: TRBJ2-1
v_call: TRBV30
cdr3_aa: CAWSAQGLGDEQFF

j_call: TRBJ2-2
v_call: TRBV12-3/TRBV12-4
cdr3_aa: CASRPMGDTGELFF

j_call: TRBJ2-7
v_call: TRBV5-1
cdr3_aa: CASSLAEGAAHEQYF

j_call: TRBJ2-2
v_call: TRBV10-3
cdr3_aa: CAISEPGQGSGELFF

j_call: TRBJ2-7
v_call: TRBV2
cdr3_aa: CASSVRLAATREYF

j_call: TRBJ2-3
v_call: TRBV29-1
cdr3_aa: CSVGTAGQTDTQYF

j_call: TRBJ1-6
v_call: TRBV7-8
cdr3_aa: CASSLGAALNSPLHF

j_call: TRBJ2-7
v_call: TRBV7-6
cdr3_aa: CASSLGAGGPGWEQYF

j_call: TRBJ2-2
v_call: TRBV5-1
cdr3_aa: CASSSRTVNTGELFF

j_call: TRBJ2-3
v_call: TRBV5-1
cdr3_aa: CASSLGTATDTQYF

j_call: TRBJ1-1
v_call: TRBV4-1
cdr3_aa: CASSQTLYTGNTEAFF

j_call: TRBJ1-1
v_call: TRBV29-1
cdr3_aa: CSVEESTDTEAFF

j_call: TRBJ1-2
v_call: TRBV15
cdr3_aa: CATRSPLLSTLSGYTF